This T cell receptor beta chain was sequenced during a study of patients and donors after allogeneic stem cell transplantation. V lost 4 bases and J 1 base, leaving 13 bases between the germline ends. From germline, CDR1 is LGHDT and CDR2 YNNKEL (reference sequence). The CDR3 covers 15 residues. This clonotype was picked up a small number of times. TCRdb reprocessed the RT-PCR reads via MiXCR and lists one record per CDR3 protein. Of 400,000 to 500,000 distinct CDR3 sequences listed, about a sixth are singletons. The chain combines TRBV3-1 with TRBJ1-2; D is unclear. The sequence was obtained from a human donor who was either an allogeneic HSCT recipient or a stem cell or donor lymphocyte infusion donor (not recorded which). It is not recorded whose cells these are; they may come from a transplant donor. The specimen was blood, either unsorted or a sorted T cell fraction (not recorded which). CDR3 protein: CASSPGRARNYGYTF. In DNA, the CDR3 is TGTGCCAGCAGCCCCGGGAGAGCCCGTAACTATGGCTACACCTTC.